What follows are 16 T cell receptor beta chains derived from one specimen sequenced in a study of T cell responses to AZD1222 COVID-19 vaccine. Method: immunoSEQ multiplex PCR; TCRdb's copy keeps in-frame clones and lacks some. The sample contains about 130,000 clones, 70% to 90% of which appear only once. The sequencing used peripheral blood, collected 28 days after the second AZD1222 dose. All receptors come from an adult who received the AZD1222 COVID-19 vaccine.

The genes are TRBV4-2 and TRBJ1-2; the D is unclear. V was cut by 0 bases and J by 2 bases, with 10 bases left in between. CDR3 size: 15 residues. Per the germline V gene, CDR1 is LGHNA and CDR2 is YNFKEQ. DNA for the CDR3: TGTGCCAGCAGCCAAGAGGGCAGTTTAAACTATGGCTACACCTTC. Protein sequence: CASSQEGSLNYGYTF.

This rearrangement joins TRBV27 to TRBJ2-5, with a tentative D call TRBD1 (6 bases). Germline V gives CDR1 MNHEY, CDR2 SMNVEV (reference sequence). V dropped 4 bases and J dropped 5 bases, with 14 bases sitting between them. The CDR3 totals 14 residues. CDR3 sequence (DNA): TGTGCCAGCAGTTCCCGCAGGGGTGGTGAGACCCAGTACTTC. It codes for CASSSRRGGETQYF.

This clone was counted once. The genes are TRBV24-1 and TRBJ2-1; 8 bases agree with TRBD2. The CDR3 has 15 amino acids. Unmatched junction bases numbered 6, after V lost 2 bases and J lost 7 bases. The germline V gene has CDR1 KGHDR and CDR2 SFDVKD. The CDR3 is CATSDWGGRRNEQFF. The DNA for the CDR3 is TGTGCCACCAGTGATTGGGGCGGGAGGAGGAATGAGCAGTTCTTC.

The chain carries TRBV3-1 (or the pseudogene TRBV3-2) and TRBJ1-2; 9 bases match TRBD1. From germline, CDR1 is LGHDT and CDR2 YNNKEL (reference sequence). The CDR3 consists of 13 residues. The trim removed 4 bases at V and 7 bases at J, leaving 4 bases unmatched. CDR3: CASSPRDRVGYTF. The CDR3, as DNA: TGTGCCAGCAGCCCCCGGGACAGGGTTGGCTACACCTTC.

The CDR3 nucleotides read TGTGCCAGCAGCAAAGCGCCAACAGGGAACACTGAAGCTTTCTTT. Residues: CASSKAPTGNTEAFF. The gene calls are TRBV21-1 and TRBJ1-1; TRBD1 reflects the table's D call only, with no check against the DNA. TRBV21-1 corresponds to a pseudogene. The CDR3 consists of 15 residues.

The rearrangement uses TRBV7-9 and TRBJ1-2; TRBD1 matches 10 bases. The CDR3 spans 18 residues. V was clipped by 2 bases and J by 4 bases; unmatched bases: 13. CDR1 and CDR2 from the germline V gene are SEHNR and FQNEAQ (reference sequence). The CDR3 region has the DNA TGTGCCAGCAGCTTAATCCCGGGACAGGGGCCCCTTAGCTATGGCTACACCTTC. This translates into CASSLIPGQGPLSYGYTF.

The genes are TRBV28 and TRBJ2-7; TRBD1 matches 10 bases. This CDR3 is 17 amino acids long. V lost 6 bases, J lost 3 bases, and 14 bases stayed unmatched. Germline lookup yields CDR1 MDHEN and CDR2 SYDVKM. CDR3 bases: TGTGCCAGCAGCGGATGGAACCGGGACAGGGGCAACTACGAGCAGTACTTC. Amino acids: CASSGWNRDRGNYEQYF.

The rearrangement links TRBV5-1 to TRBJ1-3, with a possible D match to TRBD1 (5 bases). Germline CDR1 and CDR2: SGHRS and YFSETQ. CDR3 length: 17 amino acids. V lost 3 bases and J 0 bases, leaving 16 bases between the germline ends. CDR3: CASSYRGDSHSGNTIYF. CDR3 in DNA: TGCGCCAGCAGCTACCGGGGAGACAGCCACTCTGGAAACACCATATATTTT.

V is TRBV6-5 and J is TRBJ1-1; D gene ambiguous. CDR3 length equals 13 residues. The V and J ends lost 0 bases and 4 bases respectively, with 6 bases between them. Germline assignment: CDR1 MNHEY and CDR2 SVGAGI. CDR3 amino acids: CASSYSRSTEAFF. DNA of the CDR3: TGTGCCAGCAGTTACTCGAGAAGCACTGAAGCTTTCTTT.

This clone showed up just once. This sequence joins TRBV25-1 and TRBJ1-2; a possible D gene is TRBD1 (5 bases). Trimming shortened V by 8 bases and J by 6 bases, and 19 bases separated the two germline ends. Germline V gene sequence: CDR1 MGHDK, CDR2 SYGVNS. The CDR3 length is 14 residues. CDR3 sequence (DNA): TGTGCCAGCGGCCAGGGCGGGGGATTTGATGGCTACACCTTC. It specifies CASGQGGGFDGYTF.

V gene TRBV9 combines with J gene TRBJ1-1; D might be TRBD1 (6 bases). Trimming removed 4 bases from V and 1 base from J, with 17 bases in between. The germline gives CDR1 SGDLS, CDR2 YYNGEE. CDR3 length: 16 amino acids. The CDR3 coding sequence is TGTGCCAGCAGCTCCACTCTCGGGGGCCGGAACACTGAAGCTTTCTTT. Its translation is CASSSTLGGRNTEAFF.

This chain joins TRBV3-1 (or the pseudogene TRBV3-2) and TRBJ2-1; TRBD2 aligns across 9 bases. The CDR3 is 16 amino acids. Trimming removed 3 bases from V and 7 bases from J; junction bases left unmatched: 10. Germline CDR1 LGHDT, CDR2 YNNKEL (reference sequence). In DNA form, the CDR3 reads TGTGCCAGCAGCCACACTGCGGTAGCGGGAGCGAATGAGCAGTTCTTC. Protein product: CASSHTAVAGANEQFF.

In this sample, this clone turned up a few times. V is TRBV24-1 and J is TRBJ2-2, with TRBD1 matching 9 bases. The CDR3 sequence is 16 residues long. Germline CDR1 and CDR2: KGHDR and SFDVKD. The ends lost 0 bases at V and 6 bases at J; junction bases unmatched: 4. CDR3 nucleotide sequence: TGTGCCACCAGTGATTTGCAGGGACAGGGAGCCGGGGAGCTGTTTTTT. Translation gives CATSDLQGQGAGELFF.

The V gene is TRBV7-2, the J gene TRBJ1-3, with TRBD1 matching 7 bases. The length of the CDR3 is 15 residues. The V gene's germline CDR1 is SGHTA and CDR2 FQGNSA. The V segment lost 10 bases and the J segment 1 base; nucleotides outside the gene matches: 10. The CDR3 loop is CAITSRGRSGNTIYF. DNA for the CDR3: TGTGCCATTACGAGCAGGGGGAGGTCTGGAAACACCATATATTTT.

The chain links TRBV7-2 to TRBJ2-3; 12 nucleotides align to TRBD1. The germline V gene encodes CDR1 SGHTA and CDR2 FQGNSA. CDR3 length: 18 amino acids. V trimming: 1 base; J trimming: 5 bases; junction bases outside the gene matches: 10. In DNA form, the CDR3 reads TGTGCCAGCAGCTTAGGTCGCCTAGGGACAGGGGGCAGAGATACGCAGTATTTT. Residues: CASSLGRLGTGGRDTQYF.

The V gene is TRBV5-6, the J gene TRBJ2-3; 9 positions match TRBD2. Germline trimming cut 2 bases from V and 1 base from J; bases unmatched to any gene: 2. From germline, CDR1 is SGHDT and CDR2 YYEEEE. The CDR3 runs to 15 residues. CDR3 sequence reads: CASSFSGSRTDTQYF. The CDR3 region has the DNA TGTGCCAGCAGCTTTAGCGGGAGTCGCACAGATACGCAGTATTTT. The full variable domain, with the rest looked up from reference TRBV5-6 and TRBJ2-3, is DAGVTQSPTHLIKTRGQQVTLRCSPKSGHDTVSWYQQALGQGPQFIFQYYEEEERQRGNFPDRFSGHQFPNYSSELNVNALLLGDSALYLCASSFSGSRTDTQYFGPGTRLTVL.